The 2 T cell receptor beta chains below come from one sample, sequenced in a study of cytomegalovirus exposure and HLA in healthy donors. The PCR ran on 60 Vbeta and 13 Jbeta primers. The table came from immunoSEQ multiplex PCR; TCRdb's copy has only in-frame clones and leaves some out. The table gives around 75,000 clones; the top ten clones make up 1.4% to 1.5% of it. Material: PBMCs. Receptors originate from an older woman in good health and CMV-seronegative.

This chain uses TRBV5-1 with TRBJ2-7; the match to TRBD2 covers 10 bases. Germline trimming cut 6 bases from V and 1 base from J; bases unmatched to any gene: 7. The CDR3 consists of 15 residues. Per the germline V gene, CDR1 is SGHRS and CDR2 is YFSETQ. The CDR3 sequence: CASNPSGSGSYEQYF. CDR3 bases: TGCGCCAGCAACCCTAGCGGGAGTGGGTCCTACGAGCAGTACTTC.

The V call is TRBV27, the J call TRBJ1-1; 7 bases line up with TRBD1. V shed 3 bases and J 1 base; nucleotides not matched to a gene: 5. This CDR3 spans 15 amino acids. The germline gives CDR1 MNHEY, CDR2 SMNVEV (reference sequence). DNA of the CDR3: TGTGCCAGCAGTTTCTCTAGGACAGGGAACACTGAAGCTTTCTTT. Translation gives CASSFSRTGNTEAFF.